This entry is about one TCR beta chain. This sample stems from a study of OX40 agonist ivuxolimab in advanced cancers. Sequenced by immunoSEQ multiplex PCR; TCRdb stores in-frame clones only, minus some. The sample lists tens of thousands of clones; about 87% were seen once. The ends lost 5 bases at V and 5 bases at J; junction bases unmatched: 8. Germline-derived CDR1 and CDR2 are SGHVS and FQNEAQ. This CDR3 has 14 residues. The sequence came from an adult with an advanced solid tumor such as melanoma, head and neck, liver or kidney cancer. The V call is TRBV7-8, the J call TRBJ2-7, with 8 nucleotides matching TRBD2. Here the sequenced sample was CD4+ or CD8+ T cells sorted from blood, taken in a trial of the OX40 agonist ivuxolimab. CDR3 loop: CASSRSGSLDEQYF. CDR3 nucleotide sequence: TGTGCCAGCAGCCGGAGCGGGAGTCTCGACGAGCAGTACTTC.